Listed below are T cell receptor beta chains from one sample, sequenced in a study of blood T cell repertoires in COVID-19. TCRdb's copy holds only in-frame clones and misses some; the assay was immunoSEQ multiplex PCR. The table lists over 250,000 clones, around four fifths of them singletons. Source material: peripheral blood. These receptors were taken from a woman aged 45-60 years who had recovered from COVID-19. Both conserved end residues are part of each CDR3. Each record gives: D gene, clone size, V gene, J gene, CDR3 DNA, CDR3 protein. A D gene is named only where the DNA matches it firmly. Rows may omit the clone size; those that give it use once, few, many or a size class.

d_call: TRBD1; clone_size: -; v_call: TRBV14; j_call: TRBJ2-3; cdr3_nt: TGTGCCAGCAGCCACTACAGGGGATACACAGATACGCAGTATTTT; cdr3_aa: CASSHYRGYTDTQYF
d_call: -; clone_size: -; v_call: TRBV6-5; j_call: TRBJ1-3; cdr3_nt: TGTGCCAGCAGCCTACAGGGAACACAAAGAAACACCATATATTTT; cdr3_aa: CASSLQGTQRNTIYF
d_call: -; clone_size: -; v_call: TRBV2; j_call: TRBJ1-3; cdr3_nt: TGTGCCAGCAGTAGCGGACAGAGATCTGGAAACACCATATATTTT; cdr3_aa: CASSSGQRSGNTIYF
d_call: -; clone_size: -; v_call: TRBV28; j_call: TRBJ1-2; cdr3_nt: TGTGCCAGCACCGCTAACTATGGCTACACCTTC; cdr3_aa: CASTANYGYTF
d_call: -; clone_size: -; v_call: TRBV2; j_call: TRBJ2-2; cdr3_nt: TGTGCCAGCAGTGAAGAGACAGGGCCCGTTGATGGGAGGACCGGGGAGCTGTTTTTT; cdr3_aa: CASSEETGPVDGRTGELFF
d_call: TRBD2; clone_size: -; v_call: TRBV24-1; j_call: TRBJ2-5; cdr3_nt: TGTGCCACCAGTGATTTGACTAGCGGCCAAGAGACCCAGTACTTC; cdr3_aa: CATSDLTSGQETQYF
d_call: -; clone_size: -; v_call: TRBV7-6; j_call: TRBJ2-2; cdr3_nt: TGTGCCAGCAGCTTTAGGGGGACAACCGGGGAGCTGTTTTTT; cdr3_aa: CASSFRGTTGELFF
d_call: -; clone_size: -; v_call: TRBV3-1/TRBV3-2; j_call: TRBJ1-4; cdr3_nt: TGTGCCAGCAGCCGGGGACCAAACAGGGACGAAAAACTGTTTTTT; cdr3_aa: CASSRGPNRDEKLFF
d_call: -; clone_size: -; v_call: TRBV28; j_call: TRBJ2-7; cdr3_nt: TGTGCCAGCAGTTTGAGTGGACTATACGAGCAGTACTTC; cdr3_aa: CASSLSGLYEQYF
d_call: TRBD1; clone_size: -; v_call: TRBV10-2; j_call: TRBJ2-7; cdr3_nt: TGCGCCAGCAGTGAGTTTCGGACAGGGGGCTCGGACGAGCAGTACTTC; cdr3_aa: CASSEFRTGGSDEQYF
d_call: -; clone_size: -; v_call: TRBV5-1; j_call: TRBJ2-2; cdr3_nt: TGCGCCAGCAGCTTGGTGTACAGGGCGATTGCGACCGGGGAGCTGTTTTTT; cdr3_aa: CASSLVYRAIATGELFF
d_call: -; clone_size: -; v_call: TRBV4-3; j_call: TRBJ1-2; cdr3_nt: TGCGCCAGCAGCCAAGATCTGCCCGGGACTGGGGGCTACACCTTC; cdr3_aa: CASSQDLPGTGGYTF
d_call: TRBD1; clone_size: -; v_call: TRBV7-9; j_call: TRBJ2-5; cdr3_nt: TGTGCCAGCAGCTCCACCGGGACAGGCCAAGAGACCCAGTACTTC; cdr3_aa: CASSSTGTGQETQYF
d_call: TRBD1; clone_size: -; v_call: TRBV19; j_call: TRBJ2-1; cdr3_nt: TGTGCCAGTACCATAACAGGGGGCGACTACAATGAGCAGTTCTTC; cdr3_aa: CASTITGGDYNEQFF
d_call: TRBD1; clone_size: -; v_call: TRBV5-1; j_call: TRBJ1-2; cdr3_nt: TGCGCCAGCAGCGCTACCGGGACAGGGAATGGCTACACCTTC; cdr3_aa: CASSATGTGNGYTF
d_call: -; clone_size: -; v_call: TRBV28; j_call: TRBJ2-3; cdr3_nt: TGTGCCAGCAGTCGACTAGGAGCGCAGTATTTT; cdr3_aa: CASSRLGAQYF
d_call: TRBD1; clone_size: -; v_call: TRBV6-2/TRBV6-3; j_call: TRBJ1-5; cdr3_nt: TGTGCCAGCAGTTTAATGCAGGGGGAAACGGATCAGCCCCAGCATTTT; cdr3_aa: CASSLMQGETDQPQHF
d_call: TRBD2; clone_size: once; v_call: TRBV4-3; j_call: TRBJ2-7; cdr3_nt: TGCGCCAGCAGCCCAGCCTTTGCGGGGGGGGCCTACGAGCAGTACTTC; cdr3_aa: CASSPAFAGGAYEQYF
d_call: TRBD1; clone_size: -; v_call: TRBV19; j_call: TRBJ2-1; cdr3_nt: TGTGCCAGTGCCCCGGGACAGGGGGGGAGTGAGCAGTTCTTC; cdr3_aa: CASAPGQGGSEQFF
d_call: -; clone_size: -; v_call: TRBV4-3; j_call: TRBJ1-3; cdr3_nt: TGCGCCAGCAGCCAAGAGATGCGGTCTGGAAACACCATATATTTT; cdr3_aa: CASSQEMRSGNTIYF
d_call: TRBD2; clone_size: -; v_call: TRBV5-1; j_call: TRBJ2-5; cdr3_nt: TGCGCCAGCAGCGAGGACCTAGCGGGAAACCAAGAGACCCAGTACTTC; cdr3_aa: CASSEDLAGNQETQYF
d_call: -; clone_size: few; v_call: TRBV15; j_call: TRBJ2-5; cdr3_nt: TGTGCCACCAGCAGGTCTGCGGGCCCGCAAGAGACCCAGTACTTC; cdr3_aa: CATSRSAGPQETQYF
d_call: -; clone_size: once; v_call: TRBV29-1; j_call: TRBJ2-7; cdr3_nt: TGCAGCGTTGAAGCCACGGAACAGGGAAGGCTACCCTACGAGCAGTACTTC; cdr3_aa: CSVEATEQGRLPYEQYF
d_call: TRBD2; clone_size: -; v_call: TRBV9; j_call: TRBJ2-7; cdr3_nt: TGTGCCAGCAGCGTAGGACTCGGGAGGAACTACGAGCAGTACTTC; cdr3_aa: CASSVGLGRNYEQYF
d_call: TRBD2; clone_size: -; v_call: TRBV11-3; j_call: TRBJ2-3; cdr3_nt: TGTGCCAGCAGCTCCGGTGCCGGGACTAGCGGGGGGGGGCGTACGCAGTATTTT; cdr3_aa: CASSSGAGTSGGGRTQYF
d_call: -; clone_size: -; v_call: TRBV6-2/TRBV6-3; j_call: TRBJ2-7; cdr3_nt: TGTGCCAGCAGTTATAACAGATTCTCGCCCTACGAGCAGTACTTC; cdr3_aa: CASSYNRFSPYEQYF
d_call: TRBD2; clone_size: many; v_call: TRBV6-2/TRBV6-3; j_call: TRBJ2-1; cdr3_nt: TGTGCCAGCAGCAAAACGACTAGCGGGAGGCGTGAGCAGTTCTTC; cdr3_aa: CASSKTTSGRREQFF
d_call: TRBD2; clone_size: -; v_call: TRBV3-1/TRBV3-2; j_call: TRBJ2-7; cdr3_nt: TGTGCCAGCAGCCAAGGGACGGGGGGCGAGCAGTACTTC; cdr3_aa: CASSQGTGGEQYF
d_call: TRBD1; clone_size: few; v_call: TRBV7-2; j_call: TRBJ2-2; cdr3_nt: TGTGCCACCGCAGGGGGATCGGCCGGGGAGCTGTTTTTT; cdr3_aa: CATAGGSAGELFF
d_call: TRBD2; clone_size: few; v_call: TRBV4-3; j_call: TRBJ2-7; cdr3_nt: TGCGCCAGCAGCCAAGACGCCGGGACTAGCGGTTCCTACGAGCAGTACTTC; cdr3_aa: CASSQDAGTSGSYEQYF
d_call: -; clone_size: -; v_call: TRBV5-5; j_call: TRBJ1-4; cdr3_nt: TGTGCCAGCACCTGGACAGCTTCAACTAATGAAAAACTGTTTTTT; cdr3_aa: CASTWTASTNEKLFF
d_call: -; clone_size: once; v_call: TRBV4-2; j_call: TRBJ2-1; cdr3_nt: TGTGCCAGCAGCCAAGACCCGGGACAAAGTTACAATGAGCAGTTCTTC; cdr3_aa: CASSQDPGQSYNEQFF
d_call: -; clone_size: -; v_call: TRBV6-1; j_call: TRBJ2-2; cdr3_nt: TGTGCCAGCAGTGAACGGGGATACGGGGAGCTGTTTTTT; cdr3_aa: CASSERGYGELFF
d_call: -; clone_size: -; v_call: TRBV5-5; j_call: TRBJ1-4; cdr3_nt: TGTGCCAGCAGCTTGGCCGGGAATGAAAAACTGTTTTTT; cdr3_aa: CASSLAGNEKLFF
d_call: -; clone_size: few; v_call: TRBV14; j_call: TRBJ1-2; cdr3_nt: TGTGCCAGCAGCCCCCGGACGGCCGGACTCTATGGCTACACCTTC; cdr3_aa: CASSPRTAGLYGYTF
d_call: TRBD1; clone_size: -; v_call: TRBV27; j_call: TRBJ2-5; cdr3_nt: TGTGCCAGCAGTAAAAACAGGGGGATCCAAGAGACCCAGTACTTC; cdr3_aa: CASSKNRGIQETQYF
d_call: -; clone_size: once; v_call: TRBV5-1; j_call: TRBJ1-6; cdr3_nt: TGCGCCAGCAGCTTGGGGGTCGGCGGATCGGGGCCCCTCCACTTT; cdr3_aa: CASSLGVGGSGPLHF
d_call: TRBD2; clone_size: -; v_call: TRBV24-1; j_call: TRBJ2-3; cdr3_nt: TGTGCCACCAGTGATTTGCAGAGCGGGAGTGGAAGAGATACGCAGTATTTT; cdr3_aa: CATSDLQSGSGRDTQYF
d_call: -; clone_size: -; v_call: TRBV23-1; j_call: TRBJ1-5; cdr3_nt: TGCGCCAGCAGTCAATCACCTTGGCGGACAACACTTTTT; cdr3_aa: CASSQSPWRTTLF
d_call: -; clone_size: -; v_call: TRBV5-1; j_call: TRBJ1-2; cdr3_nt: TGCGCCAGCAGCTTGGCTCTTGGGCTGCCCCATGGCTACACCTTC; cdr3_aa: CASSLALGLPHGYTF
d_call: TRBD1; clone_size: -; v_call: TRBV19; j_call: TRBJ2-5; cdr3_nt: TGTGCCAGTAGCTACAGGGGTGGAGAGACCCAGTACTTC; cdr3_aa: CASSYRGGETQYF
d_call: -; clone_size: few; v_call: TRBV12-3/TRBV12-4; j_call: TRBJ1-6; cdr3_nt: TGTGCCAGCAGTTGGGCAGGGTATTCACCCCTCCACTTT; cdr3_aa: CASSWAGYSPLHF
d_call: TRBD2; clone_size: -; v_call: TRBV4-2; j_call: TRBJ2-3; cdr3_nt: TGTGCCAGCAGCCATACGCTAGCGGTCAGCACAGATACGCAGTATTTT; cdr3_aa: CASSHTLAVSTDTQYF
d_call: -; clone_size: once; v_call: TRBV6-5; j_call: TRBJ2-1; cdr3_nt: TGTGCCAGCAGTCCCCGTGCGGAGCAGTTCTTC; cdr3_aa: CASSPRAEQFF
d_call: -; clone_size: -; v_call: TRBV5-1; j_call: TRBJ1-1; cdr3_nt: TGCGCCAGCAGCCCCGTAGGAGGGGCGAACACTGAAGCTTTCTTT; cdr3_aa: CASSPVGGANTEAFF
d_call: -; clone_size: -; v_call: TRBV3-1/TRBV3-2; j_call: TRBJ2-2; cdr3_nt: TGTGCCAGCAGCCAACTAGGTACCGGGGAGCTGTTTTTT; cdr3_aa: CASSQLGTGELFF
d_call: -; clone_size: few; v_call: TRBV28; j_call: TRBJ2-7; cdr3_nt: TGTGCCACTACAGGCGGGACGACCTCCTACGAGCAGTACTTC; cdr3_aa: CATTGGTTSYEQYF
d_call: TRBD1; clone_size: -; v_call: TRBV4-3; j_call: TRBJ2-2; cdr3_nt: TGCGCCAGCAGCCGGGCTCCTGGACAGGCCACCGGGGAGCTGTTTTTT; cdr3_aa: CASSRAPGQATGELFF
d_call: TRBD1; clone_size: -; v_call: TRBV12-3/TRBV12-4; j_call: TRBJ1-2; cdr3_nt: TGTGCCAGCAGTTCGGGACAGGGAGGGGGCTACACCTTC; cdr3_aa: CASSSGQGGGYTF
d_call: TRBD1; clone_size: -; v_call: TRBV19; j_call: TRBJ2-7; cdr3_nt: TGTGCCAGTAGCCGGGACAGCTTAACCTACGAGCAGTACTTC; cdr3_aa: CASSRDSLTYEQYF
d_call: -; clone_size: -; v_call: TRBV21-1; j_call: TRBJ1-4; cdr3_nt: TGTGCCAGCAGCGCGGAGAAGGGGCCGCGGGGGCGCAAGGAAAAACTGTTTTTT; cdr3_aa: CASSAEKGPRGRKEKLFF
d_call: TRBD1; clone_size: few; v_call: TRBV28; j_call: TRBJ2-7; cdr3_nt: TGTGCCAGCAGTTCTGGGGACAGCTACTACGAGCAGTACTTC; cdr3_aa: CASSSGDSYYEQYF
d_call: TRBD2; clone_size: -; v_call: TRBV5-1; j_call: TRBJ2-5; cdr3_nt: TGCGCCAGCAGCTTGGAGGCTAGCGGGATGAAGCAAGAGACCCAGTACTTC; cdr3_aa: CASSLEASGMKQETQYF
d_call: -; clone_size: -; v_call: TRBV29-1; j_call: TRBJ1-5; cdr3_nt: TGCAGCGTTGGTAACCTGGCGGGTCAGCCCCAGCATTTT; cdr3_aa: CSVGNLAGQPQHF
d_call: -; clone_size: -; v_call: TRBV4-2; j_call: TRBJ2-4; cdr3_nt: TGTGCCAGCAGCCAAGCAAGAACCCGGGGGATTCAGTACTTC; cdr3_aa: CASSQARTRGIQYF
d_call: TRBD2; clone_size: -; v_call: TRBV6-4; j_call: TRBJ2-7; cdr3_nt: TGTGCCAGCACCCGAGCGGGGGCTTCCTACGAGCAGTACTTC; cdr3_aa: CASTRAGASYEQYF
d_call: -; clone_size: -; v_call: TRBV2; j_call: TRBJ1-1; cdr3_nt: TGTGCCAGCAGGGAGGGGATCACTGAAGCTTTCTTT; cdr3_aa: CASREGITEAFF